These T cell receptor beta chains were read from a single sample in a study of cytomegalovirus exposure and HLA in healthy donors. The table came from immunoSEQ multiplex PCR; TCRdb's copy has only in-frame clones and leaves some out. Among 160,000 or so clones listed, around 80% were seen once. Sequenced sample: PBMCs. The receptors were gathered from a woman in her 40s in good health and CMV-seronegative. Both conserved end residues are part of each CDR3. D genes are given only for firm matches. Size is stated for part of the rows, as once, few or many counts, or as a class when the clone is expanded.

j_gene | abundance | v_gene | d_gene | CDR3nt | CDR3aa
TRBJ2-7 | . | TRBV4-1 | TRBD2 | TGCGCCAGCAGCCAACAAACGAACGGGGGGACTTACTCCTACGAGCAGTACTTC | CASSQQTNGGTYSYEQYF
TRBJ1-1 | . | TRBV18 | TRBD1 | TGTGCCAGCTCACCCCGGACAGGCGAAGCTTTCTTT | CASSPRTGEAFF
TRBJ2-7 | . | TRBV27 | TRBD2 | TGTGCCAGCAGTCCCCTGGAACTAGCGGGACCAGAGCAGTACTTC | CASSPLELAGPEQYF
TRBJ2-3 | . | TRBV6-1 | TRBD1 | TGTGCCAGCAGTGAAAACCACGGGACAGGTTTTGGGACAGATACGCAGTATTTT | CASSENHGTGFGTDTQYF
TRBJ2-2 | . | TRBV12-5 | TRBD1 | TGTGCTAGTGGAAACACCGGGACAGGGGATTCCGGGGAGCTGTTTTTT | CASGNTGTGDSGELFF
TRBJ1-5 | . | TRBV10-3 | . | TGTGCCATCAACGTTGAGCTCAATCAGCCCCAGCATTTT | CAINVELNQPQHF
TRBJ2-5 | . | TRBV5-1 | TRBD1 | TGCGCCAGCAGCGGCGACAGGGTACCCCAAGAGACCCAGTACTTC | CASSGDRVPQETQYF
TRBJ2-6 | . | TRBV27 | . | TGTGCCAGCAGCCCACGGGGTTCTGGGGCCAACGTCCTGACTTTC | CASSPRGSGANVLTF
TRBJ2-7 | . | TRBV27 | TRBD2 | TGTGCCAGCAGTTTTGGCGGGAGGGCCCACGACGAGCAGTACTTC | CASSFGGRAHDEQYF
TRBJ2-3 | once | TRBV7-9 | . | TGTGCCAGCAGCTTAGCGGGGGGGCTGAATACGCAGTATTTT | CASSLAGGLNTQYF